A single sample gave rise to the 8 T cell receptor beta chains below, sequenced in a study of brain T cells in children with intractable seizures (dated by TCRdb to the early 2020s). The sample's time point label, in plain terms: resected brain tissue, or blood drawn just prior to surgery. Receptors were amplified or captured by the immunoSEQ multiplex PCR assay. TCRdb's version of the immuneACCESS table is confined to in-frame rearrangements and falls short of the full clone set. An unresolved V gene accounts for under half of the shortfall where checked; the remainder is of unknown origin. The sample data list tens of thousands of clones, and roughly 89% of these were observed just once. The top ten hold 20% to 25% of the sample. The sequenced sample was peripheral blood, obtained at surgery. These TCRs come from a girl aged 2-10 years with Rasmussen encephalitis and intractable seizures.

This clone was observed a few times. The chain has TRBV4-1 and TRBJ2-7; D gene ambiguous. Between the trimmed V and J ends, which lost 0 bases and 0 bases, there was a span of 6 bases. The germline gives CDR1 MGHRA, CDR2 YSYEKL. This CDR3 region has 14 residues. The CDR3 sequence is CASSQDEDSYEQYF. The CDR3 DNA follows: TGCGCCAGCAGCCAAGATGAGGACTCCTACGAGCAGTACTTC.

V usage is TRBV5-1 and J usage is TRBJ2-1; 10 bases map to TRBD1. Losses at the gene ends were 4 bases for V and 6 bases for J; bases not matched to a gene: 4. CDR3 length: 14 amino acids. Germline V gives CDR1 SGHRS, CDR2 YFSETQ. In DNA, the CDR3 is TGCGCCAGCAGCCCACGGACAGGGGGCAATGAGCAGTTCTTC. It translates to CASSPRTGGNEQFF. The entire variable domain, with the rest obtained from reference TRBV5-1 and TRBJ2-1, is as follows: KAGVTQTPRYLIKTRGQQVTLSCSPISGHRSVSWYQQTPGQGLQFLFEYFSETQRNKGNFPGRFSGRQFSNSRSEMNVSTLELGDSALYLCASSPRTGGNEQFFGPGTRLTVL.

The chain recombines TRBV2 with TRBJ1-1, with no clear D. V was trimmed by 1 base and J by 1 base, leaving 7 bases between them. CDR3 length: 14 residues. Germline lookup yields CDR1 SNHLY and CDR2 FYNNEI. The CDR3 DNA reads TGTGCCAGCAGTGAAGGTCTTCAGAACACTGAAGCTTTCTTT. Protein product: CASSEGLQNTEAFF.

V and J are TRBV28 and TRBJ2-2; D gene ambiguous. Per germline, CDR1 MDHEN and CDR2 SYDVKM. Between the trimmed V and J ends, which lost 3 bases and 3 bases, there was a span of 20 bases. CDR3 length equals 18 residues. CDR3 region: CASSLDGRPSTYTGELFF. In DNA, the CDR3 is TGTGCCAGCAGTTTGGACGGCAGGCCCTCGACATACACCGGGGAGCTGTTTTTT.

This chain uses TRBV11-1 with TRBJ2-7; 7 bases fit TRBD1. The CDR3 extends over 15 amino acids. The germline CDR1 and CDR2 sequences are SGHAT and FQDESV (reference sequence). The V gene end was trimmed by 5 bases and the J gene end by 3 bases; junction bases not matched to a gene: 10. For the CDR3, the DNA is TGTGCCAGCAGCCCAGGGGGTCGGGGTTTCTACGAGCAGTACTTC. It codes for CASSPGGRGFYEQYF.

In DNA, the CDR3 is TGTGCCAGCAGCCCCTCAGGCGGGGGGGCCCCAGAGACCCAGTACTTC. Translation: CASSPSGGGAPETQYF. This chain connects TRBV6-4 to TRBJ2-5, with 9 positions matching TRBD2. Trimming cost V 6 bases and J 4 bases; bases outside gene matches: 12. The germline V gene encodes CDR1 MRHNA and CDR2 SNTAGT. The CDR3 length is 16 residues.

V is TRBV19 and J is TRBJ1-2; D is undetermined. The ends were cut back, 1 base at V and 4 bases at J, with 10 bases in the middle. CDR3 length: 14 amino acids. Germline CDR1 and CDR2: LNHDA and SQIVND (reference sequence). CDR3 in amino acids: CASSIALRAYGYTF. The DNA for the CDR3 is TGTGCCAGTAGTATAGCTCTACGAGCCTATGGCTACACCTTC.

The CDR3 DNA is TGTGCCAGCAGTTTGAGAGGGGCCTTCTCCTACGAGCAGTACTTC. This gives the protein CASSLRGAFSYEQYF. This sequence joins TRBV28 and TRBJ2-7; possibly TRBD1 or TRBD2 for D (5 bases each). Germline CDR1 reads MDHEN; CDR2 reads SYDVKM. The CDR3 totals 15 residues. The V end was cut by 3 bases, the J end by 0 bases, with 12 bases between.